This T cell receptor beta chain came from a study of blood T cells in healthy people across ages. Through a sample-barcoded 5' primer and a J-beta primer mix, a second PCR was run for about 6 to 12 cycles. Every sample produced at least 3 million CDR3-containing paired-end reads. TCRdb re-analysed the 5' RACE reads in MiXCR, keeping a single row per CDR3 protein. This sample yields roughly 1,800,000 distinct CDR3 sequences, of which around 50% are seen a single time; 2% to 2.5% belongs to the top ten. Per sample, at least 6 micrograms of total RNA were extracted. Study findings and constraints: There was a strong correlation between TCR beta diversity and naive T cell percentage. Naive CD4+ cells and diversity were both higher in long-lived donors than in aged donors.

V was clipped by 3 bases and J by 0 bases, with 13 bases between them. There are 16 residues in the CDR3. Germline assignment: CDR1 KGHSH and CDR2 LQKENI. Concerning this clonotype itself: Antigen: not known.

Sequencing was performed on blood. V gene TRBV18 combines with J gene TRBJ2-3; D is ambiguous. This TCR came from a woman aged 35 to 49 in good health. The DNA for the CDR3 is TGTGCCAGCTCACCGTCCCCCCAGGCTAGCACAGATACGCAGTATTTT. Residues: CASSPSPQASTDTQYF.